The sequence of this T cell receptor beta chain was determined in a study of blood T cells in healthy people across ages (dated by TCRdb to the mid-2010s). For the study in its entirety: In model experiments, template switching captured roughly one uniquely barcoded TCR beta cDNA molecule for every two T cells. To avoid experimental bias, donors of different ages were spread randomly across the sequencing lanes. The donors were split into four age groups: young (average around 17 years), middle-aged (roughly 39), aged (over 55) and long-lived (more than 80). The study measured age-related changes in TCR beta repertoire diversity using deep sequencing normalized with unique cDNA molecular identifiers. Two additional independent replicas of 1 million unique cDNA reads from the same blood draw were analyzed for two donors (one aged 18 to 30 and one aged 80 or older). Broader findings and caveats from the paper: Observed TCR beta diversity correlated strongly with the percentage of naive T cells measured by flow cytometry. As age increased, observed TCR beta diversity per million T cells dropped in a roughly linear way, and a significant reduction was already evident by age 40. Estimates of total diversity based on one million sequenced T cells were considered lower bounds and underestimates. The CMV infection status of donors was not known, potentially confounding age-related changes in expanded clonotypes. Compared with the aged group, more naive CD4+ T cells, fewer expanded clones and increased TCR diversity were shown by the long-lived group, suggesting age selection. Because profiling used bulk unsorted PBMCs, naive and antigen-experienced compartments could not be compared conclusively.

The library was prepared using 5' RACE. TCRdb names Illumina HiSeq 2500 as the instrument used. A second PCR of about 6 to 11 cycles was performed with a sample-barcoded 5' primer and a J-beta primer mix. A template-switch 5' adaptor carrying 12 random nucleotides introduced a unique molecular identifier onto each TCR beta cDNA molecule. Each sample yielded at least 2.5 million CDR3-containing paired-end reads. First-strand cDNA was synthesized from all RNA with the Mint cDNA synthesis kit, primed by a TRBC-specific oligonucleotide. After uracil-DNA glycosylase treatment, a first 18-cycle PCR used universal primers M1SS and BC2_uni_R on all cDNA. The authors' pipeline ran thus. Each sample was normalized by randomly selecting 1 million high-quality reads, each carrying a distinct molecular identifier. Reads sharing molecular identifiers were discarded rather than binned into consensus sequences. MiTCR, set to a Q25 quality threshold and the strictest error-elimination algorithm, was used for CDR3 identification, clonotype clustering and error correction. A nonparametric unseen species model with Euler transformation was used to estimate a lower bound on total TCR beta diversity. The public reads were run again by TCRdb, first through fastp at Q25 and then through MiXCR, and only productive beta chains were kept. One record per CDR3 amino acid sequence lists the most common genes and DNA. None of the V and J calls come from the authors' own analysis; TCRdb made them. The sample records around 1.1 million distinct CDR3 sequences, 35% to 40% of which are singletons. Around 13% of the sample belongs to the ten largest clones.

The donors were roughly 38 Caucasian individuals from Russia, aged roughly 6 to 100 years, who were systemically healthy. Each donor gave approximately 9.3 milliliters of peripheral blood, collected into EDTA-treated Vacutainer tubes. Ficoll-Paque density-gradient centrifugation was used to isolate PBMCs, with at least 7 million obtained per sample. Total RNA was extracted from PBMCs with Trizol reagent, with at least 5 micrograms obtained per sample. Naive CD45RAhigh/CD27high T cell percentages were measured by flow cytometry on a PBMC aliquot from every donor. From a lookup of the germline V gene, CDR1 and CDR2 are SGHTS and YDEGEE. Its CDR3 holds 19 amino acids, cysteine through phenylalanine. Only CDR3 DNA is held: 57 bases, read in frame from base 1. Trimming removed 0 bases from V and 8 bases from J, leaving 27 bases between the germline ends. Worth noting for this clonotype: Its antigen remains unidentified. No much larger clonotype is one base removed from it; base qualities were not supplied.

The material sequenced was blood. The clonotype comes from a man in his late teens or twenties in good health. The chain was built from TRBV5-8 and TRBJ2-1; the D element might be TRBD1 or TRBD2, as each aligns at 5 bases. DNA sequence: TGTGCCAGCAGCTTGGCCGTCCTTCTCGGGACGACTCCGGTAGATGAGCAGTTCTTC. Its protein reads: CASSLAVLLGTTPVDEQFF.